A selection of T cell receptor beta chains follows, all from one sample in a study of shared clonotypes between healthy human individuals. Only in-frame clones appear in the TCRdb table, and some are missing; sequencing was by immunoSEQ multiplex PCR. The sample shows nearly 1,000,000 clones, more than 75% of them seen only once. The sequenced sample was memory CD4+ T cells sorted from blood. The source is a man between 18 and 35 years old in good health. Each CDR3 is given with its conserved first and last residue. The D gene is left open where the match is weak. Part of the rows lack a size; the others show once, few, many or a class for expanded clones.

>-|TRBV6-5|TRBJ2-7|-
TGTGCCAGCAGTGCCCTGGACGAGCAGTACTTC
CASSALDEQYF
>-|TRBV7-2|TRBJ2-2|-
TGTGCCAGCAGCTATACAGCGATTACCGGGGAGCTGTTTTTT
CASSYTAITGELFF
>once|TRBV30|TRBJ2-2|TRBD1
TGTGCCTGGAGTGTAGGCGGGACAGGGAACACCGGGGAGCTGTTTTTT
CAWSVGGTGNTGELFF
>-|TRBV10-1|TRBJ2-5|TRBD2
TGCGCCAGCAGTGAGTCGCCTAGCGGGGGACAAGAGACCCAGTACTTC
CASSESPSGGQETQYF
>-|TRBV4-3|TRBJ2-5|TRBD2
TGCGCCAGCAGCTCAGGGACTAGCGGGAAAGAGACCCAGTACTTC
CASSSGTSGKETQYF
>-|TRBV7-2|TRBJ2-5|-
TGTGCCAGCAGCTTAGGGGGGACTCTTGAGCAGACCCAGTACTTC
CASSLGGTLEQTQYF
>-|TRBV19|TRBJ1-6|TRBD1
TGTGCCAGTAGTATGCGACAGGGGGAGTCACCCCTCCACTTT
CASSMRQGESPLHF
>-|TRBV5-4|TRBJ1-3|-
TGTGCCAGCAGCTTGGGACCTATCTCTGGAAACACCATATATTTT
CASSLGPISGNTIYF
>-|TRBV6-6|TRBJ1-4|TRBD1
TGTGCCAGCAGTCACCTTACAGGGGGAAGGGGTGAAAAACTGTTTTTT
CASSHLTGGRGEKLFF
>-|TRBV5-5|TRBJ1-2|TRBD1
TGTGCCAGCATCAGAGGACAGGGCGTATATGGCTACACCTTC
CASIRGQGVYGYTF
>-|TRBV29-1|TRBJ2-7|-
TGCAGCGTTGGGAGGGGAATAAATTCCTACGAGCAGTACTTC
CSVGRGINSYEQYF
>-|TRBV19|TRBJ1-1|-
TGTGCCACCGCGGACCCGGGACTGAACACTGAAGCTTTCTTT
CATADPGLNTEAFF
>-|TRBV7-2|TRBJ1-5|TRBD1
TGTGCCAGCAGCGGGGACAGAGCCCAGCCCCAGCATTTT
CASSGDRAQPQHF
>-|TRBV5-4|TRBJ1-2|TRBD1
TGTGCCAGCAGCTTGGATGGGACAGGGGACTATGGCTACACCTTC
CASSLDGTGDYGYTF
>-|TRBV7-9|TRBJ2-2|-
TGTGCCAGCAGTCCATTAGGGACCTACACCGGGGAGCTGTTTTTT
CASSPLGTYTGELFF
>-|TRBV29-1|TRBJ1-1|-
TGCAGCGTTGGGAAGACAGATTTGATCTACACTGAAGCTTTCTTT
CSVGKTDLIYTEAFF
>-|TRBV30|TRBJ1-3|-
TGTGCCTGGACTCCGGCTGGAAACACCATATATTTT
CAWTPAGNTIYF
>-|TRBV18|TRBJ2-5|TRBD2
TGTGCCAGCTCACCACCCTCTAGCGGGACGCAAGAGACCCAGTACTTC
CASSPPSSGTQETQYF
>few|TRBV9|TRBJ1-3|-
TGTGCCAGCAGCGTAGCCCCAGGCCAGGACACCATATATTTT
CASSVAPGQDTIYF
>-|TRBV9|TRBJ2-3|TRBD2
TGTGCCAGCAGCGTCGGACTAGCGGCCCCAAGGGTATCAGATACGCAGTATTTT
CASSVGLAAPRVSDTQYF
>-|TRBV15|TRBJ2-7|-
TGTGCCACCAGTCCCAACTCCTACGAGCAGTACTTC
CATSPNSYEQYF
>once|TRBV7-9|TRBJ1-4|-
TGTGCCAGCAGCTTAGGAGGGAGTAATGAAAAACTGTTTTTT
CASSLGGSNEKLFF
>few|TRBV25-1|TRBJ1-4|TRBD1
TGTGCCAGCAGGACAGGGAATGAAAAACTGTTTTTT
CASRTGNEKLFF
>-|TRBV7-7|TRBJ2-1|TRBD1
TGTGCTAGCAGCTTAGCAGGGGGCGGCAACGCTGAGCAGTTCTTC
CASSLAGGGNAEQFF
>-|TRBV28|TRBJ2-7|-
TGTGCCAGCAGACCCCCCCGTGGAGGGTCCCACGAGCAGTACTTC
CASRPPRGGSHEQYF
>once|TRBV11-2|TRBJ1-1|TRBD1
TGTGCCAGCAGCAAAGACAGGGCGGCCACTGAAGCTTTCTTT
CASSKDRAATEAFF
>-|TRBV7-6|TRBJ2-5|TRBD2
TGTGCCAGCAGCTCTCCGGGACTAGCGCGAGAGACCCAGTACTTC
CASSSPGLARETQYF
>-|TRBV2|TRBJ2-6|-
TGTGCCAGCAGTGAAACGGCTCCCGGGGCCAACGTCCTGACTTTC
CASSETAPGANVLTF
>-|TRBV6-5|TRBJ2-3|-
TGTGCCAGCAGAAACGGTGGGTTAGGCACAGATACGCAGTATTTT
CASRNGGLGTDTQYF
>-|TRBV7-3|TRBJ2-2|TRBD1
TGTGCCAGCAGCTTAGGGGACAGGACAACCGGGGAGCTGTTTTTT
CASSLGDRTTGELFF
>-|TRBV4-3|TRBJ2-2|-
TGCGCCAGCAGCCAAGCCCCTGTCGGTACCACGAGTGGGGAGCTGTTTTTT
CASSQAPVGTTSGELFF
>-|TRBV27|TRBJ2-7|-
TGTGCCAGCAAAGGGACCCCAGGTGGGGAGCAGTACTTC
CASKGTPGGEQYF
>-|TRBV5-6|TRBJ1-2|-
TGTGCCAGCAGCTCGACTGACTATGGCTACACCTTC
CASSSTDYGYTF
>-|TRBV25-1|TRBJ2-1|-
TGTGCCAGCAGTGGACAGTACAATGAGCAGTTCTTC
CASSGQYNEQFF
>-|TRBV7-9|TRBJ1-1|TRBD1
TGTGCCAGCAGCTTAGGGACAGGGGACCCTGAAGCTTTCTTT
CASSLGTGDPEAFF
>-|TRBV7-7|TRBJ1-1|-
TGTGCTAGCAGCTCTGGGCCCCCGAACACTGAAGCTTTCTTT
CASSSGPPNTEAFF
>-|TRBV30|TRBJ2-7|TRBD1
TGTGCCTGGGGGACAGGGCTCTCCTACGAGCAGTACTTC
CAWGTGLSYEQYF
>-|TRBV5-1|TRBJ2-3|-
TGCGCCAGCAGCTTGGTCGGAACAGGGAATACAGATACGCAGTATTTT
CASSLVGTGNTDTQYF
>-|TRBV7-2|TRBJ2-1|TRBD2
TGTGCCAGCAGCCGGGATGGAGCGGGATTGGGAGAGCAGTTCTTC
CASSRDGAGLGEQFF
>-|TRBV5-4|TRBJ2-2|-
TGTGCCAGCAGCTTGATTCCTAGAGAAGTGGCCGGGGAGCTGTTTTTT
CASSLIPREVAGELFF
>-|TRBV9|TRBJ2-7|-
TGTGCCAGCAGCGTGGGACCGGAAGGTGGCGAGCAGTACTTC
CASSVGPEGGEQYF
>-|TRBV18|TRBJ2-7|TRBD1
TGTGCCAGCTCACCCGGACAGGGGGACACCTACGAGCAGTACTTC
CASSPGQGDTYEQYF
>-|TRBV5-1|TRBJ1-4|TRBD1
TGCGCCAGCAGCTTGGGGACAGGGAAAGCGTTGGAAAAACTGTTTTTT
CASSLGTGKALEKLFF
>-|TRBV9|TRBJ2-2|-
TGTGCCAGCAGCGCCTGGGACACCGGGGAGCTGTTTTTT
CASSAWDTGELFF
>-|TRBV5-1|TRBJ1-2|TRBD1
TGCGCCAGCAGCTGGAGACAGGGTCCGGACTATGGCTACACCTTC
CASSWRQGPDYGYTF
>once|TRBV5-4|TRBJ2-3|TRBD2
TGTGCCAGCAGCTTGGCCGGCGGGGGGGCCTTGGGGACGCAGTATTTT
CASSLAGGGALGTQYF
>-|TRBV6-1|TRBJ1-1|-
TGTGCCAGCAATTCAGGGATGAACACTGAAGCTTTCTTT
CASNSGMNTEAFF
>-|TRBV19|TRBJ2-3|TRBD1
TGTGCCAGTAGTCCAGGACAGGGAACACTGGCCACAGATACGCAGTATTTT
CASSPGQGTLATDTQYF
>-|TRBV6-6|TRBJ1-2|TRBD1
TGTGCCAGCAGTACCGGACAGGGATACTATGGCTACACCTTC
CASSTGQGYYGYTF
>once|TRBV30|TRBJ1-2|TRBD1
TGTGCCTGGGACGACAGGGTCTATGGCTACACCTTC
CAWDDRVYGYTF
>-|TRBV7-9|TRBJ2-7|TRBD2
TGTGCCAGCAGCTCGAGGCCGACTCTAGCGGGAGGTGTGTACGAGCAGTACTTC
CASSSRPTLAGGVYEQYF
>-|TRBV28|TRBJ1-1|-
TGTGCCAGCAGTTTGCGAGGGGGTGGCGAAGCTTTCTTT
CASSLRGGGEAFF
>-|TRBV6-1|TRBJ1-6|-
TGTGCCAGCAGTGAGTTTACGACAGGCACCCTAAATTCACCCCTCCACTTT
CASSEFTTGTLNSPLHF
>-|TRBV28|TRBJ2-2|-
TGTGCCAGCAGTTTACCGGGACACATCACCGGGGAGCTGTTTTTT
CASSLPGHITGELFF